Each of the 21 T cell receptor beta chains below was sequenced from the same sample in a study. TCRdb redid the calling of the RT-PCR reads with MiXCR, one entry per CDR3 protein. The sample contains about 680,000 distinct CDR3 sequences, around 14% of which appear only once. The sample consisted of memory CD4+ T cells from blood. These receptors were taken from a female donor in good health, serving as a healthy control.

This clonotype was seen ten or more times. The genes are TRBV7-3 and TRBJ2-7; 7 bases are shared with TRBD1. Germline CDR1 reads SGHTA; CDR2 reads FQGTGA. The CDR3 totals 17 residues. The trim removed 4 bases at V and 6 bases at J, leaving 18 bases unmatched. CDR3 DNA sequence: TGTGCCAGCAGCTCAGACTCCCGTGGGACAGCAAGAGGCGAGCAGTACTTC. This encodes CASSSDSRGTARGEQYF.

This sequence joins TRBV20-1 and TRBJ2-7, with D perhaps matching TRBD1 (5 bases). This CDR3 has 13 residues. V lost 3 bases to trimming and J lost 0 bases, with 9 bases between them. CDR1 and CDR2 from the germline V gene are DFQATT and SNEGSKA (reference sequence). For the CDR3, the DNA is TGCAGTGCTAGTAGACAGAGCTCCTACGAGCAGTACTTC. This gives the protein CSASRQSSYEQYF.

The table lists this clonotype with a few counts. The gene calls are TRBV6-2 or TRBV6-3 and TRBJ1-1; the match to TRBD1 covers 10 bases. CDR3 length: 15 amino acids. The V segment lost 5 bases and the J segment 5 bases; nucleotides outside the gene matches: 8. Germline V gene sequence: CDR1 MNHEY, CDR2 SVGEGT. The CDR3 sequence: CASSPTTGGRTEAFF. In DNA form, the CDR3 reads TGTGCCAGCAGTCCCACGACAGGGGGCCGGACTGAAGCTTTCTTT.

This clonotype was seen only a few times. V usage is TRBV4-2 and J usage is TRBJ1-1; D call uncertain. In germline, CDR1 is LGHNA, CDR2 YNFKEQ. CDR3 length: 14 residues. Deletions cut 4 bases from V and 3 bases from J, with 12 bases between. CDR3: CASSLKELDTEAFF. The CDR3 DNA reads TGTGCCAGCAGCCTGAAAGAGTTGGACACTGAAGCTTTCTTT.

The gene calls are TRBV6-1 and TRBJ1-1; possible D gene TRBD1, 5 bases. CDR3 size: 12 residues. Germline values: CDR1 MNHNS, CDR2 SASEGT. Between the trimmed V and J ends, which lost 3 bases and 9 bases, there was a span of 11 bases. The CDR3 region has the DNA TGTGCCAGCAGTGATGCGGGGGTCCAAGCTTTCTTT. Translation: CASSDAGVQAFF.

In its sample, this clonotype was seen many times. The chain is built from TRBV12-3 or TRBV12-4 and TRBJ2-7; 8 positions match TRBD2. V dropped 0 bases and J dropped 5; count of bases not matched to a gene: 3. This CDR3 has 14 amino acids. CDR3 bases: TGTGCCAGCAGTTTAGCGGGACTAGTCGACGAGCAGTACTTC. Protein sequence: CASSLAGLVDEQYF.

This clonotype was seen repeatedly, ten times or more. This chain links TRBV7-8 with TRBJ2-7; D could derive from TRBD1 or TRBD2 (5 bases each). Germline lookup yields CDR1 SGHVS and CDR2 FQNEAQ. The CDR3 contains 15 residues. V lost 1 base and J 2 bases, leaving 12 bases between the germline ends. DNA for the CDR3: TGTGCCAGCAGCTTAGAGGGGAGAGCAACCTACGAGCAGTACTTC. Translated: CASSLEGRATYEQYF.

This clonotype showed up many times. The CDR3: CSAQRPGQASNQPQHF. CDR3 bases: TGCAGTGCGCAAAGACCGGGACAGGCGAGCAATCAGCCCCAGCATTTT. The chain uses TRBV20-1 and TRBJ1-5; 8 nucleotides line up with TRBD1. V dropped 6 bases and J dropped 1; count of bases not matched to a gene: 11. The CDR3 has 16 residues. Germline V gene sequence: CDR1 DFQATT, CDR2 SNEGSKA (reference sequence).

This clonotype appeared many times. The V gene is TRBV29-1, the J gene TRBJ2-5; maybe TRBD2 (5 bases). Germline CDR1 is SQVTM and CDR2 is ANQGSEA. Trimming pared 6 bases from V and 1 base from J, leaving 9 bases between. The CDR3 totals 12 residues. In DNA form, the CDR3 reads TGCAGCGTGGCGAGGGCCCAAGAGACCCAGTACTTC. Amino acid sequence: CSVARAQETQYF.

The chain carries TRBV25-1 and TRBJ2-1; D uncertain. Trimming removed 7 bases at V and 6 bases at J, with 7 bases between. CDR1 and CDR2 (germline): MGHDK, SYGVNS. This CDR3 comprises 11 residues. CDR3 amino acids: CASKDPNEQFF. The CDR3 nucleotides are TGTGCCAGCAAGGATCCCAATGAGCAGTTCTTC.

The rearrangement joins TRBV3-1 to TRBJ1-2; D gene unclear. Deletions cut 3 bases from V and 4 bases from J, with 12 bases between. CDR3 length equals 14 residues. Germline values: CDR1 LGHDT, CDR2 YNNKEL (reference sequence). The CDR3 here is CASSQFEGPYGYTF. CDR3 nucleotides: TGTGCCAGCAGCCAGTTTGAGGGCCCCTATGGCTACACCTTC.

This clonotype was seen repeatedly, ten times or more. The chain carries TRBV7-2 and TRBJ2-1; TRBD2 agrees at 9 bases. V was pared by 7 bases and J by 2 bases, with 9 bases of the junction left unmatched. The V gene's germline CDR1 is SGHTA and CDR2 FQGNSA. The CDR3 is 16 amino acids. The CDR3 nucleotides read TGTGCCAGCACCCGTTCTAGCGGGAACGCCTACAATGAGCAGTTCTTC. It yields the protein CASTRSSGNAYNEQFF. Looking up the rest from reference TRBV7-2 and TRBJ2-1 gives the full variable domain: GAGVSQSPSNKVTEKGKDVELRCDPISGHTALYWYRQSLGQGLEFLIYFQGNSAPDKSGLPSDRFSAERTGGSVSTLTIQRTQQEDSAVYLCASTRSSGNAYNEQFFGPGTRLTVL.

This clonotype has only a few counts. The chain has TRBV20-1 and TRBJ1-1; D perhaps matches TRBD1 (5 bases). The CDR3 has 14 amino acids. V lost 6 bases and J 1 base, leaving 15 bases between the germline ends. The germline V gene encodes CDR1 DFQATT and CDR2 SNEGSKA (reference sequence). As DNA, the CDR3 is TGCAGTGCCCGAAACAGGCCAACGAACACTGAAGCTTTCTTT. It is translated as CSARNRPTNTEAFF.

The chain recombines TRBV6-5 with TRBJ2-6, with D unclear. Germline V gene sequence: CDR1 MNHEY, CDR2 SVGAGI. V gave up 0 bases and J gave up 3 bases, with 6 bases separating them. The CDR3 is made up of 15 amino acids. The CDR3 spells CASSYSIGGANVLTF. The CDR3 DNA follows: TGTGCCAGCAGTTACTCGATAGGTGGGGCCAACGTCCTGACTTTC.

This clonotype was counted between two and nine times. The chain recombines TRBV7-2 with TRBJ2-7; maybe TRBD2 (6 bases). The CDR3 consists of 14 residues. V dropped 5 bases and J dropped 0 bases, with 11 bases sitting between them. From germline, CDR1 is SGHTA and CDR2 FQGNSA. The CDR3 loop is CASSRREDSYEQYF. CDR3 DNA: TGTGCCAGCAGCCGGAGGGAGGACTCCTACGAGCAGTACTTC.

This sequence joins TRBV11-2 and TRBJ2-2; D possibly matches TRBD1 or TRBD2 (5 bases each). Trimming removed 5 bases at V and 7 bases at J, with 17 bases between. The CDR3 runs 15 residues. Germline assignment: CDR1 SGHAT and CDR2 FQNNGV. The CDR3 nucleotides read TGTGCCAGCAGCCCCCCACGAGGGGTTGTCGGGGAGCTGTTTTTT. This codes for CASSPPRGVVGELFF. Together with reference TRBV11-2 and TRBJ2-2, the CDR3 gives the full variable domain: EAGVAQSPRYKIIEKRQSVAFWCNPISGHATLYWYQQILGQGPKLLIQFQNNGVVDDSQLPKDRFSAERLKGVDSTLKIQPAKLEDSAVYLCASSPPRGVVGELFFGEGSRLTVL.

This sequence joins TRBV12-3 or TRBV12-4 and TRBJ2-2; 7 positions agree with TRBD2. The junction had 12 bases not matched to a gene; V was cut back by 5 bases and J by 0 bases. This CDR3 spans 18 amino acids. CDR3 sequence: CASSPSFGAGANTGELFF. For the CDR3, the DNA is TGTGCCAGCAGTCCCTCTTTTGGGGCGGGGGCGAACACCGGGGAGCTGTTTTTT.

V is TRBV12-3 or TRBV12-4 and J is TRBJ1-3, with D possibly TRBD1 on 5 matching bases. V was pared by 11 bases and J by 4 bases, with 15 bases between. The CDR3 consists of 13 residues. The CDR3 region is CAGGEPSGNTIYF. The CDR3 DNA is TGTGCCGGGGGGGAGCCGTCCGGAAACACCATATATTTT.

This rearrangement joins TRBV19 to TRBJ2-2; D perhaps matches TRBD2 (6 bases). This CDR3 has 13 amino acids. In germline, CDR1 is LNHDA, CDR2 SQIVND (reference sequence). Trimming removed 7 bases from V and 3 bases from J, with 9 bases in between. The CDR3 nucleotides read TGTGCCAGTAACGGGGGTTACACCGGGGAGCTGTTTTTT. Protein: CASNGGYTGELFF.

The table lists this clonotype with a few counts. The chain couples TRBV7-2 to TRBJ2-3; D may be TRBD2 (5 bases). Per germline, CDR1 SGHTA and CDR2 FQGNSA. This CDR3 is 15 amino acids long. Trimming took 6 bases from V and 4 from J, leaving 17 bases between them. CDR3 DNA: TGTGCCAGCAGTCCAATTAGCGCGGAATCAGATACGCAGTATTTT. Protein sequence: CASSPISAESDTQYF.

This clonotype was seen only a few times. The gene calls are TRBV7-2 and TRBJ2-7, with a tentative D call TRBD2 (6 bases). The V end lost 5 bases, the J end lost 6 bases, and 14 bases lay between the germline ends. This CDR3 has 13 amino acids. Germline V lookup: CDR1 SGHTA, CDR2 FQGNSA. CDR3 sequence: CASSPQREAEQYF. The CDR3 bases are TGTGCCAGCAGCCCCCAAAGGGAGGCCGAGCAGTACTTC.